Below, 20 T cell receptor beta chains from the same sample are listed, as sequenced in a study of blood T cell repertoires in COVID-19. Here immunoSEQ multiplex PCR was the method, and the copy in TCRdb shows in-frame clones only, minus some. The sample shows approximately 51,000 clones, 80% to 90% of them seen only once. Sequencing used peripheral blood. These receptor sequences come from a woman aged 80 or over with COVID-19, enrolled during active disease.

CDR3 in DNA: TGTGCCAGTAGTATGGCAGGGGGTAACTATGGCTACACCTTC. Protein product: CASSMAGGNYGYTF. This rearrangement joins TRBV19 to TRBJ1-2; TRBD1 matches at 7 bases. Per the germline V gene, CDR1 is LNHDA and CDR2 is SQIVND (reference sequence). V shed 3 bases and J 1 base; nucleotides not matched to a gene: 2. CDR3 length: 14 amino acids.

The chain carries TRBV5-1 and TRBJ2-7, with 7 bases aligning to TRBD2. The germline CDR1 and CDR2 sequences are SGHRS and YFSETQ. The CDR3 contains 16 residues. Trimming removed 0 bases from V and 2 bases from J; junction bases left unmatched: 8. The CDR3 DNA reads TGCGCCAGCAGCTTGGAAGCAATGGGGGGGACCTACGAGCAGTACTTC. It encodes CASSLEAMGGTYEQYF.

The rearrangement links TRBV6-2 or TRBV6-3 to TRBJ2-5; 9 bases align to TRBD2. Germline V CDR1 and CDR2: MNHEY, SVGEGT. The CDR3 runs to 15 residues. The V segment lost 0 bases and the J segment 5 bases; nucleotides outside the gene matches: 4. In nucleotides, the CDR3 is TGTGCCAGCAGTTACTCGAGTAGCGGGAGCGAGACCCAGTACTTC. It encodes CASSYSSSGSETQYF.

This clone was found once. The CDR3 DNA reads TGCGCCAGCAGCCTAGTTGCGGGAAGTAATGAAAAACTGTTTTTT. Residues: CASSLVAGSNEKLFF. The chain employs TRBV5-1 and TRBJ1-4; D not resolved. This CDR3 comprises 15 residues. Trimming removed 4 bases from V and 4 bases from J, with 14 bases in between. The V gene's germline CDR1 is SGHRS and CDR2 YFSETQ. The whole variable domain, remainder taken from reference TRBV5-1 and TRBJ1-4, is KAGVTQTPRYLIKTRGQQVTLSCSPISGHRSVSWYQQTPGQGLQFLFEYFSETQRNKGNFPGRFSGRQFSNSRSEMNVSTLELGDSALYLCASSLVAGSNEKLFFGSGTQLSVL.

By share, this clone counts as medium-sized. The chain employs TRBV7-9 and TRBJ2-1, with 10 bases that match TRBD1. V gave up 0 bases and J gave up 8 bases; unmatched junction bases: 7. The germline CDR1 and CDR2 sequences are SEHNR and FQNEAQ (reference sequence). This CDR3 contains 16 residues. This chain's CDR3 is CASSLARDRGRDEQFF. The CDR3 coding sequence is TGTGCCAGCAGCTTAGCGCGGGACAGGGGAAGGGATGAGCAGTTCTTC.

V usage is TRBV7-9 and J usage is TRBJ2-5; D is possibly TRBD2 (5 bases). CDR3 length: 15 amino acids. V lost 6 bases to trimming and J lost 1 base, with 15 bases between them. Germline V gives CDR1 SEHNR, CDR2 FQNEAQ (reference sequence). CDR3 sequence reads: CASRTAGAGQETQYF. CDR3 DNA sequence: TGTGCCAGCAGAACCGCGGGCGCAGGCCAAGAGACCCAGTACTTC.

The chain recombines TRBV28 with TRBJ1-5; D gene unclear. Germline V gene data show CDR1 as MDHEN and CDR2 as SYDVKM. This CDR3 is built from 13 residues. The CDR3 loop reads CAAGLNSNQPQHF. DNA of the CDR3: TGTGCGGCGGGGTTAAATAGCAATCAGCCCCAGCATTTT.

The gene calls are TRBV11-2 and TRBJ2-7; a possible D gene is TRBD1 (5 bases). Germline values: CDR1 SGHAT, CDR2 FQNNGV. CDR3 length: 12 amino acids. V lost 1 base and J 6 bases, leaving 7 bases between the germline ends. Written as DNA, the CDR3 is TGTGCCAGCAGCTTAGTAGGGGTCGAGCAGTACTTC. This gives the protein CASSLVGVEQYF. Drawing the rest from reference TRBV11-2 and TRBJ2-7, the complete variable domain is EAGVAQSPRYKIIEKRQSVAFWCNPISGHATLYWYQQILGQGPKLLIQFQNNGVVDDSQLPKDRFSAERLKGVDSTLKIQPAKLEDSAVYLCASSLVGVEQYFGPGTRLTVT.

This chain links TRBV7-6 with TRBJ2-6; the D gene is possibly TRBD1 (6 bases). There are 15 residues in the CDR3. Per the germline V gene, CDR1 is SGHVS and CDR2 is FNYEAQ. With 5 bases removed from V and 0 bases from J, the gap between germline ends came to 8 bases. CDR3 sequence reads: CASSLRGSGANVLTF. CDR3 bases: TGTGCCAGCAGCCTCAGGGGCTCTGGGGCCAACGTCCTGACTTTC.

The chain couples TRBV28 to TRBJ1-2, with TRBD1 identical over 7 bases. Germline V gives CDR1 MDHEN, CDR2 SYDVKM. V lost 4 bases to trimming and J lost 0 bases; unmatched junction nucleotides: 5. The CDR3 is made up of 15 amino acids. The CDR3 reads CASSSIGTANYGYTF. The CDR3 coding sequence is TGTGCCAGCAGTTCCATCGGGACAGCTAACTATGGCTACACCTTC.

This clone has just a few counts. This sequence joins TRBV12-5 and TRBJ1-1; no definite D call. The CDR3 is 13 residues long. Germline V gives CDR1 LGHNT, CDR2 FRNRAP. Trimming pared 7 bases from V and 4 bases from J, leaving 13 bases between. CDR3 bases: TGTGCTAGTGTCGGGGATGTGGGCACTGAAGCTTTCTTT. Residues: CASVGDVGTEAFF.

V is TRBV5-5 and J is TRBJ2-3; D is unclear. V was trimmed by 2 bases and J by 0 bases, leaving 13 bases between them. Germline V gene data show CDR1 as SGHKS and CDR2 as YYEKEE (reference sequence). The CDR3 has 16 residues. The CDR3 region is CASSFPRGTSTDTQYF. The CDR3 bases are TGTGCCAGCAGCTTTCCCCGAGGAACTAGCACAGATACGCAGTATTTT.

This chain joins TRBV29-1 and TRBJ2-2, with D possibly TRBD2 on 5 matching bases. In germline, CDR1 is SQVTM, CDR2 ANQGSEA. The V gene lost 3 bases and the J gene lost 4 bases, with 15 bases spanning the gap. The CDR3 extends over 15 amino acids. The CDR3 DNA follows: TGCAGCGTTGATTTAGGGAGCGTTGGCACCGGGGAGCTGTTTTTT. Encoded protein: CSVDLGSVGTGELFF.

The rearrangement joins TRBV19 to TRBJ2-7; TRBD1 agrees at 9 bases. CDR1 and CDR2 (germline): LNHDA, SQIVND (reference sequence). J was trimmed by 4 bases and V by 5 bases; bases with no gene match: 6. The CDR3 is 14 residues long. The CDR3 here is CASSVRDRVYEQYF. The CDR3 nucleotides read TGTGCCAGTAGTGTCCGGGACAGGGTATACGAGCAGTACTTC.

The chain couples TRBV28 to TRBJ2-7; D gene unclear. The CDR3 is made up of 12 amino acids. Trimming cost V 6 bases and J 6 bases, with 12 bases left between them. CDR1 and CDR2 (germline): MDHEN, SYDVKM. The CDR3 spells CASRDNMVEQYF. In DNA form, the CDR3 reads TGTGCCAGCAGAGACAACATGGTCGAGCAGTACTTC.

There are a few counts of this clone. The chain joins TRBV19 to TRBJ1-1; D possibly corresponds to TRBD1 (6 bases). Trimming left V 6 bases short and J 3 bases short, with 8 bases between. The CDR3 spans 12 residues. Germline V lookup: CDR1 LNHDA, CDR2 SQIVND (reference sequence). Here the CDR3 reads CASRDRDTEAFF. CDR3 DNA: TGTGCCAGTAGGGACAGAGACACTGAAGCTTTCTTT. Variable domain in full (rest from reference TRBV19 and TRBJ1-1): DGGITQSPKYLFRKEGQNVTLSCEQNLNHDAMYWYRQDPGQGLRLIYYSQIVNDFQKGDIAEGYSVSREKKESFPLTVTSAQKNPTAFYLCASRDRDTEAFFGQGTRLTVV.

The chain combines TRBV6-5 with TRBJ1-1, with D unresolved. In germline, CDR1 is MNHEY, CDR2 SVGAGI. This CDR3 is built from 14 residues. The V and J ends lost 6 bases and 5 bases respectively, with 16 bases between them. The CDR3 sequence is CASRIGIGRTEAFF. CDR3 DNA: TGTGCCAGCAGAATTGGTATTGGTCGGACTGAAGCTTTCTTT.

The chain carries TRBV6-5 and TRBJ2-3; 9 bases align to TRBD1. Germline loops: CDR1 MNHEY, CDR2 SVGAGI. J gave up 6 bases and V 6 bases, and 7 bases lay outside the gene matches. The CDR3 contains 14 residues. The CDR3: CASRRDRVTDTQYF. Written as DNA, the CDR3 is TGTGCCAGCAGAAGGGACAGGGTGACGGATACGCAGTATTTT.

This clone showed up just once. V and J are TRBV5-6 and TRBJ2-5, with 8 nucleotides matching TRBD2. The germline V gene has CDR1 SGHDT and CDR2 YYEEEE. This CDR3 spans 17 amino acids. V lost 0 bases and J lost 5; bases outside the gene matches: 12. CDR3 region: CASSLVARLAGGETQYF. The DNA of the CDR3 is TGTGCCAGCAGCTTGGTAGCAAGGCTAGCGGGCGGGGAGACCCAGTACTTC.

This clone was counted once. V and J are TRBV5-1 and TRBJ2-7; D unresolved. CDR3 size: 14 residues. Germline CDR1 is SGHRS and CDR2 is YFSETQ. V was cut by 0 bases and J by 4 bases, with 11 bases left in between. The DNA for the CDR3 is TGCGCCAGCAGCTTGGCCGACGGGTTATACGAGCAGTACTTC. It translates to CASSLADGLYEQYF.